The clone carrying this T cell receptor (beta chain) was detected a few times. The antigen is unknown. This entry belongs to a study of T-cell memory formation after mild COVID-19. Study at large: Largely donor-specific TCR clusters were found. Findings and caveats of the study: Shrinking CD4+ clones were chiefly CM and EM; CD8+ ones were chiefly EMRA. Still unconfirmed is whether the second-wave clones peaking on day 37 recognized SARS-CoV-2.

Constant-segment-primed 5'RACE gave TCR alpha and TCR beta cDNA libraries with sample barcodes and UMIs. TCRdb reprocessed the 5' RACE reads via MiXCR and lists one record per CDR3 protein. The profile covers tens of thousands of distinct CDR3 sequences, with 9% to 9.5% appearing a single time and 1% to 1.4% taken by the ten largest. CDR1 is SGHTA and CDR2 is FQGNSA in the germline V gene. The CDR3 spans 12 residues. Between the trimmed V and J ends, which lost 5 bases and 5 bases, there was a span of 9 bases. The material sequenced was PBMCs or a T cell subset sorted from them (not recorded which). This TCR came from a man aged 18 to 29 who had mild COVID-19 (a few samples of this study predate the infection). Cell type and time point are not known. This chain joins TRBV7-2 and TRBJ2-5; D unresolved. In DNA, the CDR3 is TGTGCCAGCAGCCCCCTTTTCGAGACCCAGTACTTC. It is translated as CASSPLFETQYF. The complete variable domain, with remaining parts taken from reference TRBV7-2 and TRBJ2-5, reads GAGVSQSPSNKVTEKGKDVELRCDPISGHTALYWYRQSLGQGLEFLIYFQGNSAPDKSGLPSDRFSAERTGGSVSTLTIQRTQQEDSAVYLCASSPLFETQYFGPGTRLLVL.